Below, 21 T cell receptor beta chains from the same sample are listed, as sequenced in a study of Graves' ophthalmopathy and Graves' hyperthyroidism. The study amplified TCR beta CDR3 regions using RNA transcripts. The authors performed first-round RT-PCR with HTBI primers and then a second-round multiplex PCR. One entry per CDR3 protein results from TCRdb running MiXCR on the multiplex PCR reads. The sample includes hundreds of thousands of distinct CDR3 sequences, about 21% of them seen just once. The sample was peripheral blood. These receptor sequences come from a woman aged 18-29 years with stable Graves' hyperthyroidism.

The CDR3 here is CAWSPRWQGIGSGELFF. The CDR3 DNA follows: TGTGCCTGGAGCCCACGGTGGCAGGGGATCGGATCCGGGGAGCTGTTTTTT. The chain recombines TRBV30 with TRBJ2-2, with D perhaps TRBD1 (6 bases). The CDR3 has 17 amino acids. CDR1 is GTSNPN, CDR2 SVGIG, per germline (reference sequence). Deletions cut 3 bases from V and 6 bases from J, with 23 bases between.

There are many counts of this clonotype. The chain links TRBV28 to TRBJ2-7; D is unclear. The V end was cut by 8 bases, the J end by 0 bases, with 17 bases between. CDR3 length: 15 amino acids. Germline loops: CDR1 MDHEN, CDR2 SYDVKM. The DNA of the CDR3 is TGTGCCAGCGGTATGGGGTCCCTGAGCTCCTACGAGCAGTACTTC. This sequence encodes CASGMGSLSSYEQYF.

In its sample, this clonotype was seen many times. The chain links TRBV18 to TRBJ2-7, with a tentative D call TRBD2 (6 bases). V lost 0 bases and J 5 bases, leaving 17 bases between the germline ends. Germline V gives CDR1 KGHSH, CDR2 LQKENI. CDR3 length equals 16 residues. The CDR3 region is CASSPPRDFNPHEQYF. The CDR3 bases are TGTGCCAGCTCACCACCTCGGGACTTCAACCCCCACGAGCAGTACTTC.

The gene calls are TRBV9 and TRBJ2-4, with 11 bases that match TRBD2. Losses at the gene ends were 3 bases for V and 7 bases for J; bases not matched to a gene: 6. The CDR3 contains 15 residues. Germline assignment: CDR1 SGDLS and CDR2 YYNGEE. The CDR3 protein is CASSATTSGGNIQYF. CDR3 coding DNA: TGTGCCAGCAGCGCAACCACTAGCGGGGGTAACATTCAGTACTTC.

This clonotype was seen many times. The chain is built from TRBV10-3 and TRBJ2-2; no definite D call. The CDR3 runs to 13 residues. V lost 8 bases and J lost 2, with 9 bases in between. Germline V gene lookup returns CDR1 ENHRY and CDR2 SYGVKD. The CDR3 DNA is TGTGCCATCCTAGGATCTAACACCGGGGAGCTGTTTTTT. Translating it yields CAILGSNTGELFF.

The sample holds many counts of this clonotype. CDR3 in amino acids: CSAKHKDQPQHF. The CDR3 bases are TGCAGTGCTAAACACAAGGATCAGCCCCAGCATTTT. The chain couples TRBV20-1 to TRBJ1-5; D not resolved. The V end lost 4 bases, the J end lost 5 bases, and 9 bases lay between the germline ends. The V gene's germline CDR1 is DFQATT and CDR2 SNEGSKA (reference sequence). There are 12 residues in the CDR3.

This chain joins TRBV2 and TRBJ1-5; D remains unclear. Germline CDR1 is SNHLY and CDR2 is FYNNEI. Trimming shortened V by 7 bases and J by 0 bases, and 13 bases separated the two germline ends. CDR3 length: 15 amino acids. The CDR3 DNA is TGTGCCAGCACCCGAAGGGTTGGTAGCAATCAGCCCCAGCATTTT. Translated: CASTRRVGSNQPQHF. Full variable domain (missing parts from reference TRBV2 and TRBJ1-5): EPEVTQTPSHQVTQMGQEVILRCVPISNHLYFYWYRQILGQKVEFLVSFYNNEISEKSEIFDDQFSVERPDGSNFTLKIRSTKLEDSAMYFCASTRRVGSNQPQHFGDGTRLSIL.

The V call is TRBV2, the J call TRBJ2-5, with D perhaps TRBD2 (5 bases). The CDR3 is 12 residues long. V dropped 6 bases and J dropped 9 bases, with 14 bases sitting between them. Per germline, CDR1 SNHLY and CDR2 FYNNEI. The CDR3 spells CASRTPLEAQYF. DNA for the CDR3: TGTGCCAGCAGGACCCCCTTGGAGGCCCAGTACTTC.

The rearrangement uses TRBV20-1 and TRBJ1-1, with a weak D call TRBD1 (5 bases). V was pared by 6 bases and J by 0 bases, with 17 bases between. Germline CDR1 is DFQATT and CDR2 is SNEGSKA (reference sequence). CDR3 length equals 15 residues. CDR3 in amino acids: CSANQRQTMNTEAFF. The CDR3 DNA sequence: TGCAGTGCGAATCAACGACAGACTATGAACACTGAAGCTTTCTTT.

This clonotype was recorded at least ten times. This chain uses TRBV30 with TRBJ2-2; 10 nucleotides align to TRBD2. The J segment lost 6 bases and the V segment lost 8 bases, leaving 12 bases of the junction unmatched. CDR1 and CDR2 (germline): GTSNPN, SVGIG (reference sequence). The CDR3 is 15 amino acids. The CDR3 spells CARSSSGSLAGELFF. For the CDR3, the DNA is TGTGCCCGATCCTCTAGCGGGAGTCTGGCCGGGGAGCTGTTTTTT.

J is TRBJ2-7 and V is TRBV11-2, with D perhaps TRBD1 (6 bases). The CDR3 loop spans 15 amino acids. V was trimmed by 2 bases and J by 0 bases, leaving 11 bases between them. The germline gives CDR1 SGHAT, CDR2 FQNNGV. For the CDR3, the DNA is TGTGCCAGCAGCTTACAGGGGACAAACTCCTACGAGCAGTACTTC. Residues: CASSLQGTNSYEQYF.

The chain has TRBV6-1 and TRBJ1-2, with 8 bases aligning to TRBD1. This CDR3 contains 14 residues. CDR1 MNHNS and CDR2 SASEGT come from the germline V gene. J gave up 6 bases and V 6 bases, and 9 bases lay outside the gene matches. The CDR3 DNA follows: TGTGCCAGCAGACAAAAGACAGGGGCGAATGGCTACACCTTC. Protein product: CASRQKTGANGYTF.

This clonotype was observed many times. This CDR3 is CASSYTGDGYTF. For the CDR3, the DNA is TGTGCCAGCAGTTACACAGGAGACGGCTACACCTTC. The J gene is TRBJ1-2, the V gene TRBV6-5; TRBD1 might be the D (5 bases). Germline CDR1 MNHEY, CDR2 SVGAGI. The CDR3 has 12 amino acids. Trimming pared 2 bases from V and 8 bases from J, leaving 9 bases between.

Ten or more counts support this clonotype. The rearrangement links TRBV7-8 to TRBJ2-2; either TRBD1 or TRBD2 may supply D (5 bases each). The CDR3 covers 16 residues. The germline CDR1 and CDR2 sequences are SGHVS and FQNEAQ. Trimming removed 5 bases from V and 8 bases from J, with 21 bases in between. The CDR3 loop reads CASSPLGRGHGGELFF. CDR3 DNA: TGTGCCAGCAGCCCTCTGGGGAGAGGACACGGAGGGGAGCTGTTTTTT.

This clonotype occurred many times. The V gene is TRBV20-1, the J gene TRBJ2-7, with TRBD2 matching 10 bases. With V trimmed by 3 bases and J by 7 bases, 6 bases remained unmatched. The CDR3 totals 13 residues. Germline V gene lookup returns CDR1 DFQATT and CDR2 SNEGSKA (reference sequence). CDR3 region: CSARGLALGEQYF. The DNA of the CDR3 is TGCAGTGCTAGGGGACTAGCGCTAGGGGAGCAGTACTTC.

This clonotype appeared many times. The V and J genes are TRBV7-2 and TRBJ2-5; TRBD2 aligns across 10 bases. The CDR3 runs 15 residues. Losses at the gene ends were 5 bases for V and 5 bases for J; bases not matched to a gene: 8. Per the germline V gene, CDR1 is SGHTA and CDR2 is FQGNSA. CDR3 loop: CASSLNTLAGETQYF. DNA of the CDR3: TGTGCCAGCAGCCTAAACACACTAGCGGGGGAGACCCAGTACTTC.

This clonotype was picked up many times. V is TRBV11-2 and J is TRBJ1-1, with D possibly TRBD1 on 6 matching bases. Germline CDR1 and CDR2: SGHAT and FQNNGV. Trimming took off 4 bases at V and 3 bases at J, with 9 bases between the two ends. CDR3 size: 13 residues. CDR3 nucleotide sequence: TGTGCCAGCAGCTCGACAGGTCACACTGAAGCTTTCTTT. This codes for CASSSTGHTEAFF.

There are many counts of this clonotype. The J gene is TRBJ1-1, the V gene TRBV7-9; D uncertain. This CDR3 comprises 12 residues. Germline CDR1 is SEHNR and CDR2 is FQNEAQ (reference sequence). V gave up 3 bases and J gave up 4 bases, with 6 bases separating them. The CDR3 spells CASSLKSTEAFF. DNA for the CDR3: TGTGCCAGCAGCTTGAAGAGCACTGAAGCTTTCTTT.

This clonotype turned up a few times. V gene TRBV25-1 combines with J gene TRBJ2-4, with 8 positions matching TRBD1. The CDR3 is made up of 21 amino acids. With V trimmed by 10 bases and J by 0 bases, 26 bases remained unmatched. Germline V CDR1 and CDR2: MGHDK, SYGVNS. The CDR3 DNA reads TGTGCCACCCCGAGCGGCAGGGGGCGCATGGTTTTGGTTTCAGCCAAAAACATTCAGTACTTC. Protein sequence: CATPSGRGRMVLVSAKNIQYF.

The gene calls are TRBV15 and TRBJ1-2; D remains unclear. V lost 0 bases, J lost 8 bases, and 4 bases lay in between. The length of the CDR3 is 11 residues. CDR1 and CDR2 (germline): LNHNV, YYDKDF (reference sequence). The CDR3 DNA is TGTGCCACCAGCAGAGATGAAGGCTACACCTTC. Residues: CATSRDEGYTF. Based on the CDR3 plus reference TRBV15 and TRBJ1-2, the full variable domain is DAMVIQNPRYQVTQFGKPVTLSCSQTLNHNVMYWYQQKSSQAPKLLFHYYDKDFNNEADTPDNFQSRRPNTSFCFLDIRSPGLGDTAMYLCATSRDEGYTFGSGTRLTVV.

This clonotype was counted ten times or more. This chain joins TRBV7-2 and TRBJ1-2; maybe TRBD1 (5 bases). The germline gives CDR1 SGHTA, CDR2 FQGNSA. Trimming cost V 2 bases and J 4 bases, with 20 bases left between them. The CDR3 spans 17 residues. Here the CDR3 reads CASSLNAGTFHRYGYTF. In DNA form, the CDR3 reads TGTGCCAGCAGCTTAAATGCCGGGACTTTTCATCGCTATGGCTACACCTTC.